One sample yielded the 20 T cell receptor beta chains listed below, sequenced in a study of blood T cell repertoires in COVID-19. Sequencing used immunoSEQ multiplex PCR; TCRdb keeps in-frame clones, though not all of them. This table has about 85,000 clones, 85% to 90% appearing once. The specimen sequenced was peripheral blood. The receptors here all came from a woman older than 75 with active or convalescent COVID-19.

The rearrangement uses TRBV3-1 (or the pseudogene TRBV3-2) and TRBJ2-1; 9 bases are shared with TRBD2. The CDR3 is 15 amino acids. Germline V gene sequence: CDR1 LGHDT, CDR2 YNNKEL (reference sequence). V gave up 4 bases and J gave up 7 bases; unmatched junction bases: 8. The CDR3 spells CASSPGLAGRNEQFF. DNA for the CDR3: TGTGCCAGCAGCCCCGGGCTAGCGGGAAGAAATGAGCAGTTCTTC.

This sequence joins TRBV28 and TRBJ1-5; 8 bases align to TRBD1. Germline V gene data show CDR1 as MDHEN and CDR2 as SYDVKM. The CDR3 is 16 amino acids. The J segment lost 5 bases and the V segment lost 5 bases, leaving 11 bases of the junction unmatched. In DNA form, the CDR3 reads TGTGCCAGCAGTCCATCGCCGGGACAGGAGCATCAGCCCCAGCATTTT. It translates to CASSPSPGQEHQPQHF.

The chain couples TRBV29-1 to TRBJ2-1, with TRBD2 matching over 10 bases. This CDR3 spans 13 amino acids. The germline V gene has CDR1 SQVTM and CDR2 ANQGSEA. The V gene end was trimmed by 1 base and the J gene end by 7 bases; junction bases not matched to a gene: 1. The DNA of the CDR3 is TGCAGCGTTGAAGCTAGCGGGAGAAATGAGCAGTTCTTC. This translates into CSVEASGRNEQFF.

The J gene is TRBJ1-5, the V gene TRBV19; 7 bases map to TRBD1. V shed 10 bases, J shed 0 bases, and the junction held 6 bases outside the gene matches. This CDR3 contains 14 residues. Germline CDR1 LNHDA, CDR2 SQIVND (reference sequence). DNA of the CDR3: TGTGCCACCGGGACAGTCAATAGCAATCAGCCCCAGCATTTT. Encoded protein: CATGTVNSNQPQHF.

The chain carries TRBV30 and TRBJ2-3, with 9 bases fitting TRBD1. The V gene end was trimmed by 5 bases and the J gene end by 3 bases; junction bases not matched to a gene: 6. CDR1 and CDR2 (germline): GTSNPN, SVGIG (reference sequence). The CDR3 is made up of 14 amino acids. CDR3 in DNA: TGTGCCTGGGAGGATGGGACAGGGACAGATACGCAGTATTTT. Encoded protein: CAWEDGTGTDTQYF.

The chain employs TRBV27 and TRBJ1-2, with TRBD1 matching over 7 bases. Unmatched junction bases numbered 5, after V lost 5 bases and J lost 2 bases. CDR3 length: 14 residues. Germline lookup yields CDR1 MNHEY and CDR2 SMNVEV (reference sequence). CDR3 nucleotide sequence: TGTGCCAGCAGTACCCGGGACAGCAACTATGGCTACACCTTC. Residues: CASSTRDSNYGYTF.

The chain couples TRBV30 to TRBJ1-1; D call uncertain. V lost 3 bases and J 1 base, leaving 9 bases between the germline ends. Germline CDR1 and CDR2: GTSNPN and SVGIG (reference sequence). The CDR3 is 13 residues long. DNA for the CDR3: TGTGCCTGGAGGTTCACCGGGAACACTGAAGCTTTCTTT. Its translation is CAWRFTGNTEAFF.

The chain joins TRBV28 to TRBJ1-1; D remains unclear. Germline-derived CDR1 and CDR2 are MDHEN and SYDVKM. The CDR3 is 13 amino acids. V was clipped by 7 bases and J by 1 base, with 10 bases between them. The CDR3 DNA follows: TGTGCCAGCATAGTTCCGGGGAACACTGAAGCTTTCTTT. As protein: CASIVPGNTEAFF.

The rearrangement joins TRBV19 to TRBJ1-4; D is possibly TRBD1 (6 bases). This CDR3 region has 13 residues. V dropped 5 bases and J dropped 8 bases, with 12 bases sitting between them. Germline-derived CDR1 and CDR2 are LNHDA and SQIVND (reference sequence). The CDR3, as DNA: TGTGCCAGTAGTGAATCAGGGGTAGAAAAACTGTTTTTT. This sequence encodes CASSESGVEKLFF. Filled out from reference TRBV19 and TRBJ1-4, the complete variable domain reads DGGITQSPKYLFRKEGQNVTLSCEQNLNHDAMYWYRQDPGQGLRLIYYSQIVNDFQKGDIAEGYSVSREKKESFPLTVTSAQKNPTAFYLCASSESGVEKLFFGSGTQLSVL.

This chain uses TRBV5-1 with TRBJ2-2; 8 nucleotides match TRBD2. The V gene's germline CDR1 is SGHRS and CDR2 YFSETQ. The V and J ends lost 2 bases and 4 bases, in that order; junction bases with no gene match: 10. The CDR3 has 17 residues. CDR3 in DNA: TGCGCCAGCAGCTTAACTCCGGGACTAGGGGCCACCGGGGAGCTGTTTTTT. This codes for CASSLTPGLGATGELFF. Variable domain in full (rest from reference TRBV5-1 and TRBJ2-2): KAGVTQTPRYLIKTRGQQVTLSCSPISGHRSVSWYQQTPGQGLQFLFEYFSETQRNKGNFPGRFSGRQFSNSRSEMNVSTLELGDSALYLCASSLTPGLGATGELFFGEGSRLTVL.

This clone was seen just once. The V call is TRBV19, the J call TRBJ1-4; 9 positions match TRBD1. This CDR3 comprises 16 residues. V trimming: 5 bases; J trimming: 5 bases; junction bases outside the gene matches: 9. Germline assignment: CDR1 LNHDA and CDR2 SQIVND (reference sequence). CDR3: CASSEFPGQGNEKLFF. The CDR3 nucleotides read TGTGCCAGTAGTGAATTTCCGGGACAGGGAAATGAAAAACTGTTTTTT.

This chain joins TRBV10-1 and TRBJ1-6; a possible D gene is TRBD1 (6 bases). Between the trimmed V and J ends, which lost 3 bases and 8 bases, there was a span of 8 bases. Germline CDR1 WNHNN, CDR2 SYGVQD (reference sequence). The CDR3 consists of 13 residues. The CDR3 nucleotides read TGCGCCAGCAGTGACAGGGGAGATTCACCCCTCCACTTT. The encoded protein is CASSDRGDSPLHF.

The DNA for the CDR3 is TGTGCCAGCAGCGTAGTAGGACAGGGAGGCGAGCAGTACTTC. The encoded protein is CASSVVGQGGEQYF. V usage is TRBV9 and J usage is TRBJ2-7; TRBD1 agrees at 8 bases. J was trimmed by 6 bases and V by 0 bases; bases with no gene match: 5. Germline CDR1 SGDLS, CDR2 YYNGEE. This CDR3 is 14 amino acids long. The whole variable domain, remainder taken from reference TRBV9 and TRBJ2-7, is DSGVTQTPKHLITATGQRVTLRCSPRSGDLSVYWYQQSLDQGLQFLIQYYNGEERAKGNILERFSAQQFPDLHSELNLSSLELGDSALYFCASSVVGQGGEQYFGPGTRLTVT.

CDR3 region: CASSQASGSGELFF. CDR3 in DNA: TGTGCCAGCAGCCAAGCCTCAGGCTCCGGGGAGCTGTTTTTT. This chain connects TRBV3-1 (or the pseudogene TRBV3-2) to TRBJ2-2; no definite D call. The V and J ends lost 1 base and 6 bases respectively, with 9 bases between them. The CDR3 is 14 amino acids. Germline CDR1 is LGHDT and CDR2 is YNNKEL (reference sequence).

The V gene is TRBV7-2, the J gene TRBJ2-7; the D gene is possibly TRBD2 (7 bases). Germline CDR1 reads SGHTA; CDR2 reads FQGNSA. This CDR3 is built from 14 residues. Trimming shortened V by 5 bases and J by 5 bases, and 16 bases separated the two germline ends. As DNA, the CDR3 is TGTGCCAGCAGCCCCCTGGGGAGGGGGGACGAGCAGTACTTC. Translating it yields CASSPLGRGDEQYF.

The chain combines TRBV29-1 with TRBJ2-5, with TRBD1 matching 7 bases. The length of the CDR3 is 12 residues. V dropped 7 bases and J dropped 2; count of bases not matched to a gene: 4. CDR1 and CDR2 (germline): SQVTM, ANQGSEA. Here the CDR3 DNA reads TGCAGCGCGACAGGGTTACAAGAGACCCAGTACTTC. The encoded protein is CSATGLQETQYF.

The chain is built from TRBV9 and TRBJ1-3; 10 positions agree with TRBD1. The V gene's germline CDR1 is SGDLS and CDR2 YYNGEE. V lost 7 bases, J lost 0 bases, and 19 bases stayed unmatched. There are 20 residues in the CDR3. The CDR3, as DNA: TGTGCCAGCGCCCACCCGGGCGGCGGGACAGGGGATCCCTCTGGAAACACCATATATTTT. Protein product: CASAHPGGGTGDPSGNTIYF. Drawing the rest from reference TRBV9 and TRBJ1-3, the complete variable domain is DSGVTQTPKHLITATGQRVTLRCSPRSGDLSVYWYQQSLDQGLQFLIQYYNGEERAKGNILERFSAQQFPDLHSELNLSSLELGDSALYFCASAHPGGGTGDPSGNTIYFGEGSWLTVV.

The J gene is TRBJ2-7, the V gene TRBV7-2, with 7 bases matching TRBD2. This CDR3 has 15 residues. Germline V gene data show CDR1 as SGHTA and CDR2 as FQGNSA. Losses at the gene ends were 2 bases for V and 5 bases for J; bases not matched to a gene: 9. The CDR3 DNA is TGTGCCAGCAGCTTACGGGGCGGGAGCACCCACGAGCAGTACTTC. Residues: CASSLRGGSTHEQYF.

V usage is TRBV10-3 and J usage is TRBJ2-2, with TRBD1 identical over 9 bases. V shed 8 bases, J shed 0 bases, and the junction held 7 bases outside the gene matches. CDR3 length: 16 residues. The germline V gene encodes CDR1 ENHRY and CDR2 SYGVKD. CDR3 protein: CAIGGTGRSNTGELFF. The DNA of the CDR3 is TGTGCCATCGGGGGGACAGGGCGGTCGAACACCGGGGAGCTGTTTTTT.

The chain is built from TRBV7-8 and TRBJ1-5; possible D gene TRBD1, 5 bases. The CDR3 has 15 amino acids. CDR1 and CDR2 from the germline V gene are SGHVS and FQNEAQ. The V gene lost 1 base and the J gene lost 5 bases, with 12 bases spanning the gap. The CDR3 DNA reads as TGTGCCAGCAGCTTAGTCGACAGCGCTTATCAGCCCCAGCATTTT. It yields the protein CASSLVDSAYQPQHF.